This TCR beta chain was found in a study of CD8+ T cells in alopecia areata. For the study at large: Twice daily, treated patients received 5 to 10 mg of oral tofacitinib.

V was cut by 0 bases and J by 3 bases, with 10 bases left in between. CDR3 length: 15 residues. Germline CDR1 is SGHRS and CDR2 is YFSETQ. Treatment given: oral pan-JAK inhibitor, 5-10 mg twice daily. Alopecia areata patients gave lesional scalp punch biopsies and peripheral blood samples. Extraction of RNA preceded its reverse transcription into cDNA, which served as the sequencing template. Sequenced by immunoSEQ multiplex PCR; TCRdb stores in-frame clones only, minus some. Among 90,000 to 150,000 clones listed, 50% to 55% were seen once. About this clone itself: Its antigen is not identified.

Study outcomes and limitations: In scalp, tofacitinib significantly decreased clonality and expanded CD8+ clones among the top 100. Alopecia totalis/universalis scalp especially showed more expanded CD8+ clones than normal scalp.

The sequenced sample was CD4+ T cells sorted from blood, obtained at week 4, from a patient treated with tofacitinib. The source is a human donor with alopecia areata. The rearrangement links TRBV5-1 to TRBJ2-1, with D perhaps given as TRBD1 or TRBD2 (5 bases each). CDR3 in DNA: TGCGCCAGCAGCTTGGGGGACGGCCACTACAATGAGCAGTTCTTC. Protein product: CASSLGDGHYNEQFF.